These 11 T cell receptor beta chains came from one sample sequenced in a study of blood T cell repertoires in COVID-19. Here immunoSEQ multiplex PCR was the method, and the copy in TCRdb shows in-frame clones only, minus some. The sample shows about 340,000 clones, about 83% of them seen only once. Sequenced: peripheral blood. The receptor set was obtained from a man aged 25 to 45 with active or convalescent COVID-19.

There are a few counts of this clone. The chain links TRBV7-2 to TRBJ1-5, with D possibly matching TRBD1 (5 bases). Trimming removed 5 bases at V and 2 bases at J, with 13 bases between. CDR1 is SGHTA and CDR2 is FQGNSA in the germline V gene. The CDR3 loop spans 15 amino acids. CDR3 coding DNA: TGTGCCAGCAGCATACTTGGGGCAGGCAATCAGCCCCAGCATTTT. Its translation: CASSILGAGNQPQHF.

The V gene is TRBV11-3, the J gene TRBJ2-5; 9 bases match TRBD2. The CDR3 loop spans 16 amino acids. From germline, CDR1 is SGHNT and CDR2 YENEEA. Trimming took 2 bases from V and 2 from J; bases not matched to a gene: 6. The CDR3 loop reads CASSLRERGAQETQYF. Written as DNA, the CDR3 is TGTGCCAGCAGCTTACGTGAGCGGGGGGCGCAAGAGACCCAGTACTTC.

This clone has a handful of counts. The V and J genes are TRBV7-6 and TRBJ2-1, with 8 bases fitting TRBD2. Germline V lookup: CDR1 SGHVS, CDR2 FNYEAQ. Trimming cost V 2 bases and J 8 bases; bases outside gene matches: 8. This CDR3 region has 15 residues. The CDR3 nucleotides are TGTGCCAGCAGCTTAACGGGACTAGATGGGCATGAGCAGTTCTTC. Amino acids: CASSLTGLDGHEQFF.

CDR3 sequence reads: CASGTSGSYEQYF. In DNA form, the CDR3 reads TGTGCCAGTGGGACTAGCGGGTCCTACGAGCAGTACTTC. This chain connects TRBV19 to TRBJ2-7; 12 bases are shared with TRBD2. Looked up from germline, CDR1 is LNHDA and CDR2 is SQIVND (reference sequence). This CDR3 comprises 13 residues. The V segment lost 8 bases and the J segment 1 base; nucleotides outside the gene matches: 0. Full variable domain (remainder filled in from reference TRBV19 and TRBJ2-7): DGGITQSPKYLFRKEGQNVTLSCEQNLNHDAMYWYRQDPGQGLRLIYYSQIVNDFQKGDIAEGYSVSREKKESFPLTVTSAQKNPTAFYLCASGTSGSYEQYFGPGTRLTVT.

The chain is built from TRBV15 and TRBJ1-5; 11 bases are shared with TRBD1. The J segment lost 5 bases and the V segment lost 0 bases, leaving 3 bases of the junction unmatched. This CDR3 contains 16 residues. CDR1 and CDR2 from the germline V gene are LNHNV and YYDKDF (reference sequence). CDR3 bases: TGTGCCACCAGCAGAGATTGGACAGGGGGCGATCAGCCCCAGCATTTT. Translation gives CATSRDWTGGDQPQHF.

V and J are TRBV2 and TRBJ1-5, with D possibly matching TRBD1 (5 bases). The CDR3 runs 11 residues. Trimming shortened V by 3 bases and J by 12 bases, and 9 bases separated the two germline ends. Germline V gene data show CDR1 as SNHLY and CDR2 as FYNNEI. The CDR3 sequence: CASSDTGDQHF. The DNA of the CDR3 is TGTGCCAGCAGTGATACGGGGGACCAGCATTTT.

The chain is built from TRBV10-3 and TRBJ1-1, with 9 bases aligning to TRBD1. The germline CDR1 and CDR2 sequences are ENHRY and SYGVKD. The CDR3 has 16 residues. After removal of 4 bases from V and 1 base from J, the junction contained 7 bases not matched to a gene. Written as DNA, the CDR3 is TGTGCCATCAGTGCCTTTGGGACAGGGCCGAACACTGAAGCTTTCTTT. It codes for CAISAFGTGPNTEAFF.

CDR3 in DNA: TGTGCCAGCAGGTCGGGACACATGAACACCGGGGAGCTGTTTTTT. Protein product: CASRSGHMNTGELFF. The chain has TRBV9 and TRBJ2-2, with a tentative D call TRBD1 (6 bases). CDR3 length: 15 amino acids. V shed 5 bases and J shed 1 base, with 12 bases lying between them. Per germline, CDR1 SGDLS and CDR2 YYNGEE.

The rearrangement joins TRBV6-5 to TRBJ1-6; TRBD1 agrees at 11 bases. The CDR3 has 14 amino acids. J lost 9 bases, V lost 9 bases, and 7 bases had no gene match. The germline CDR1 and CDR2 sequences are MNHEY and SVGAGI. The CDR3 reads CASWDRGFRSPLHF. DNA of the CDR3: TGTGCCAGTTGGGACAGGGGGTTTCGTTCACCCCTCCACTTT.

This CDR3 is CASSIYRAPNQPQHF. The CDR3 DNA reads TGTGCCAGTAGTATCTACAGGGCCCCCAATCAGCCCCAGCATTTT. The chain couples TRBV19 to TRBJ1-5; TRBD1 is a possible D gene (6 bases). This CDR3 region has 15 residues. CDR1 and CDR2 (germline): LNHDA, SQIVND (reference sequence). With 3 bases removed from V and 3 bases from J, the gap between germline ends came to 12 bases.

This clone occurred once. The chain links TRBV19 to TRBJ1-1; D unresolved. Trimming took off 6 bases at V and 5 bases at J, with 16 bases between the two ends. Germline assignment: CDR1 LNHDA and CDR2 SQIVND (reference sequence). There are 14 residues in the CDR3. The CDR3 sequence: CASSPPGRRTEAFF. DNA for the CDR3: TGTGCCAGTAGCCCGCCCGGGCGGAGGACTGAAGCTTTCTTT.